Below, 3 T cell receptor beta chains from the same sample are listed, as sequenced in a study of spatial heterogeneity in lung cancer. Using its own MiXCR run on the 5' RACE reads, TCRdb lists one record per CDR3 protein. The data show about 38,000 distinct CDR3 sequences, 5% to 5.5% seen once. Time point given: sample taken at primary tumor resection. Sequences were derived from PBMCs, sampled at surgery. The receptors stem from a female donor with early-stage non-small cell lung cancer.

This clonotype was counted many times. V and J are TRBV20-1 and TRBJ2-7, with TRBD2 matching 11 bases. The germline gives CDR1 DFQATT, CDR2 SNEGSKA (reference sequence). Trimming cost V 3 bases and J 6 bases; bases outside gene matches: 7. This CDR3 has 14 amino acids. This CDR3 reads CSASILAGVSEQYF. The CDR3 DNA sequence: TGCAGTGCTAGTATACTAGCGGGGGTATCCGAGCAGTACTTC.

This clonotype was picked up many times. The J gene is TRBJ2-7, the V gene TRBV6-2 or TRBV6-3, with a possible D match to TRBD2 (5 bases). Germline V CDR1 and CDR2: MNHEY, SVGEGT. The CDR3 is 15 residues long. The V end was cut by 2 bases, the J end by 5 bases, with 16 bases between. Here the CDR3 reads CASSYRLRDPHEQYF. The DNA for the CDR3 is TGTGCCAGCAGTTACCGCCTTCGGGATCCCCACGAGCAGTACTTC.

The chain carries TRBV6-1 and TRBJ2-5; 8 bases map to TRBD1. Trimming at V came to 4 bases and at J to 10 bases, leaving 11 bases not matched to a gene. This CDR3 is 14 amino acids long. The germline V gene encodes CDR1 MNHNS and CDR2 SASEGT. CDR3 DNA: TGTGCCAGCAGTGCGTCGACAGGGGCCGGAGTCCAGTACTTC. Protein product: CASSASTGAGVQYF.